The clone carrying this T cell receptor (beta chain) was seen ten or more times. As yet, its antigen is unknown. This entry is derived from a study of T cells in Graves' hyperthyroidism and ophthalmopathy. At the level of the study: Peripheral blood was acquired at first diagnosis, ahead of any therapy whatsoever.

Whole-study results and caveats: With a median lead of 6.5 months before onset, the model predicted ophthalmopathy. Most expanded thyroid clonotypes above 0.001 recurred in blood.

Amplified regions were TCR beta CDR3 sequences from RNA transcripts. When the TCR CDR3 underwent first-round RT-PCR, the HTBI primer set was used. From the multiplex PCR reads, TCRdb called clonotypes with MiXCR, one entry per CDR3 protein. The data hold some 600,000 distinct CDR3 sequences, with about 15% observed a single time. In making diagnoses, clinical symptoms, serum thyroxine and TRAb, thyroid ultrasound and orbital computed tomography were all used. The sample taken for sequencing was blood. This clonotype originated in a woman aged 30 to 39 with Graves' hyperthyroidism that later progressed to Graves' ophthalmopathy.

The CDR3 loop reads CASSWWTGGVKTEAFF. For the CDR3, the DNA is TGCGCCAGCAGCTGGTGGACAGGGGGCGTTAAAACTGAAGCTTTCTTT. This chain joins TRBV5-1 and TRBJ1-1; 11 bases line up with TRBD1. CDR3 size: 16 residues. J gave up 5 bases and V 3 bases, and 9 bases lay outside the gene matches. CDR1 SGHRS and CDR2 YFSETQ come from the germline V gene.